These T cell receptor beta chains were read from a single sample in a study of CD8 T cells in ankylosing spondylitis. TCRdb reprocessed the 5' RACE reads with MiXCR, giving one entry per CDR3 protein. The sample shows more than 300,000 distinct CDR3 sequences, less than 9.5% of them seen only once. Material for sequencing was blood, either unsorted or a sorted T cell fraction (not recorded which). These receptors originate from a male donor with ankylosing spondylitis. Both conserved end residues are part of each CDR3. D genes are given only for firm matches. A row's size may be missing; if present it is once, few, many or a size class.

TRBV14,TRBJ2-2,many,NA,TGTGCCAGCAGTAGAAGGAACGTAGGGGAGCTGTTTTTT,CASSRRNVGELFF
TRBV5-1,TRBJ1-1,NA,TRBD1,TGCGCCAGCAGGCGGGACAGAATGAACACTGAAGCTTTCTTT,CASRRDRMNTEAFF
TRBV3-1,TRBJ1-5,NA,NA,TGTGCCAGCAGCCAAGAGCGAAGGGCTTCAGGAAATCAGCCCCAGCATTTT,CASSQERRASGNQPQHF
TRBV20-1,TRBJ1-5,NA,NA,TGCAGTGCTCCTACGTCGGGGAGGAATCAGCCCCAGCATTTT,CSAPTSGRNQPQHF
TRBV11-2,TRBJ2-7,few,TRBD2,TGTGCCAGCAGCTTAGATGGACTAGCGGGATCCCAGTACTTC,CASSLDGLAGSQYF
TRBV29-1,TRBJ1-1,NA,TRBD1,TGCAGCGTTGCCCGACAGGGAGGTTTGACTGAAGCTTTCTTT,CSVARQGGLTEAFF
TRBV20-1,TRBJ2-5,NA,NA,TGCAGTGCGTTCCAGGACGGCCACTCTGGGGAGACCCAGTACTTC,CSAFQDGHSGETQYF
TRBV19,TRBJ1-5,few,TRBD1,TGTGCCAGTAGTATATCCGGGACAGGGTTCAGGGATCAGCCCCAGCATTTT,CASSISGTGFRDQPQHF
TRBV5-1,TRBJ2-1,many,TRBD2,TGCGCCAGCAGCTTGGATCTAGCGGGAGGAGTCGATGAGCAGTTCTTC,CASSLDLAGGVDEQFF
TRBV7-2,TRBJ2-7,NA,NA,TGTGCCAGCAGCTTAGAACAGGTGACCTACGAGCAGTACTTC,CASSLEQVTYEQYF
TRBV29-1,TRBJ1-4,few,TRBD1,TGCAGCGTGACAGGGGGCGAAGGTGAAAAACTGTTTTTT,CSVTGGEGEKLFF
TRBV20-1,TRBJ2-4,NA,TRBD2,TGCAGTGCTAGAGATCGGTTAGCGGGAGTTGGCATTCAGTACTTC,CSARDRLAGVGIQYF
TRBV19,TRBJ2-5,few,NA,TGTGCCAGTAGTACTCCCGGGACAAGGGAGACCCAGTACTTC,CASSTPGTRETQYF
TRBV11-3,TRBJ2-2,NA,NA,TGTGCCAGCTACCTCAGCGGGAACACCGGGGAGCTGTTTTTT,CASYLSGNTGELFF
TRBV4-1,TRBJ2-3,NA,NA,TGCGCCAGCAGCCCACCCCGGCCGGGTTTGGGCACAGATACGCAGTATTTT,CASSPPRPGLGTDTQYF
TRBV7-9,TRBJ2-5,NA,NA,TGTGCCAGCCTCGGGCAAAGGGTACACGCCCGGGAGACCCAGTACTTC,CASLGQRVHARETQYF
TRBV3-1,TRBJ2-2,NA,NA,TGTGCCAGCAGCCCATCTAGGAACACCGGGGAGCTGTTTTTT,CASSPSRNTGELFF
TRBV7-6,TRBJ2-5,few,NA,TGTGCCAGCACAGAGCTGGGGGCCTCTAGGGAGACCCTGTACTTC,CASTELGASRETLYF
TRBV5-1,TRBJ1-4,few,TRBD1,TGCGCCAGCAGCTGGACAGGGGGAGATGAAAAACTGTTTTTT,CASSWTGGDEKLFF
TRBV12-3/TRBV12-4,TRBJ2-7,many,NA,TGTGCCAGCAGTCACCCGGGTGGTAGGGAGCAGTACTTC,CASSHPGGREQYF
TRBV9,TRBJ2-2,few,TRBD1,TGTGCCAGCAGCGTAGGACAGGGTAACACCGGGGAGCTGTTTTTT,CASSVGQGNTGELFF
TRBV15,TRBJ2-2,many,NA,TGTGCCGCCAAGGGGGACACCGGGGAGCTGTTTTTT,CAAKGDTGELFF
TRBV5-1,TRBJ2-7,few,TRBD2,TGCGCCAGCAGCTTGATGGCTAGCGGGAGACGTCTCCCCATCGAGCAGTACTTC,CASSLMASGRRLPIEQYF
TRBV20-1,TRBJ2-7,few,NA,TGCAGTGCTAGAGATTGGGACATCTACGAGCAGTACTTC,CSARDWDIYEQYF
TRBV5-1,TRBJ2-3,few,NA,TGCGCCAGCAGCTTGGAGGGGTCAGATACGCAGTATTTT,CASSLEGSDTQYF
TRBV6-1,TRBJ2-7,few,NA,TGTGCCATCTTATCCGGGACGACGGACGAGCAGTACTTC,CAILSGTTDEQYF
TRBV10-3,TRBJ2-5,NA,NA,TGTGCCATCAGTGAGCAAGAGACCCAGTACTTC,CAISEQETQYF
TRBV6-1,TRBJ2-3,many,NA,TGTGCCAGCAGAAGGGGCCCGAGTTCAGATACGCAGTATTTT,CASRRGPSSDTQYF
TRBV29-1,TRBJ1-1,few,NA,TGCAGCGTTGTTTCAGGGTACACTGAAGCTTTCTTT,CSVVSGYTEAFF
TRBV29-1,TRBJ2-5,few,NA,NA,CSVVFGTGTQSF
TRBV6-6,TRBJ1-3,few,NA,TGTGCCAGCAGAGGCGGAAACACCATATATTTT,CASRGGNTIYF
TRBV5-1,TRBJ2-3,NA,TRBD2,TGCGCCAGCAGGCCGGAGACCGGGACTAGCGCTTATACGCAGTATTTT,CASRPETGTSAYTQYF
TRBV29-1,TRBJ1-1,NA,NA,TGCAGCGTTGAGAACGCTTTCTTT,CSVENAFF
TRBV27,TRBJ2-1,NA,TRBD1,TGTGCCAGCACCACCACAGGGGTGAATGAGCAGTTCTTC,CASTTTGVNEQFF
TRBV29-1,TRBJ2-2,many,NA,TGCAGCGCCCAACAGGGTACCGGGGAGCTGTTTTTT,CSAQQGTGELFF
TRBV28,TRBJ1-1,few,TRBD1,TGTGCCAGCAGGGGGGACAGGGCGACTGAAGCTTTCTTT,CASRGDRATEAFF
TRBV7-3,TRBJ2-7,NA,NA,TGTGCCAGCAGCCAGGACAGTCCAGGGGAGCAGTACTTC,CASSQDSPGEQYF
TRBV12-3/TRBV12-4,TRBJ2-1,NA,NA,TGTGCCAGCAGCCCTGGGGTAGCGGATCGATACAATGAGCAGTTCTTC,CASSPGVADRYNEQFF
TRBV20-1,TRBJ2-2,few,NA,TGCAGTGCTAGCGGGGGTATGAACACCGGGGAGCTGTTTTTT,CSASGGMNTGELFF
TRBV20-1,TRBJ2-1,few,TRBD2,TGCAGTGCTAGAAACGGGAGGAACTCCTACAATGAGCAGTTCTTC,CSARNGRNSYNEQFF
TRBV10-3,TRBJ2-5,NA,TRBD2,TGTGCCATCAGTGACCCCCGGGCGGCGGCTAGCGGGGCCCAGGGGACCCAGTACTTC,CAISDPRAAASGAQGTQYF
TRBV6-5,TRBJ1-4,many,NA,TGTGCCAGCAAGGACCCCCAGCAAAAACTGTTTTTT,CASKDPQQKLFF
TRBV5-5,TRBJ1-2,few,NA,TGTGCCAGCAGCTTGGGACTCCCGCTAAACTATGGCTACACCTTC,CASSLGLPLNYGYTF
TRBV7-6,TRBJ1-6,few,NA,TGTGCCAGCAGCTTAGCGGATGCAGCAACGCGGTCACCCCTCCACTTT,CASSLADAATRSPLHF
TRBV3-1,TRBJ2-5,NA,TRBD2,TGTGCCAGCAGCTCCCGACACGAACTAGCGCTGGACTTC,CASSSRHELALDF
TRBV7-6,TRBJ2-5,NA,NA,TGTGCCAGCAGCTTAGGGGGGACACACCAAGAGACCCAGTACTTC,CASSLGGTHQETQYF
TRBV5-1,TRBJ2-7,many,NA,TGCGCCAGCAGCTTGGCCGATGCCATATCCTACGAGCAGTACTTC,CASSLADAISYEQYF
TRBV29-1,TRBJ2-5,many,NA,TGCAGCGTAATATCGAACCGGCGGGAGACCCAGTACTTC,CSVISNRRETQYF
TRBV12-3/TRBV12-4,TRBJ2-5,few,NA,TGTGCCAGCAGTTTAGCGCCCAGGCAAGAGACCCAGTACTTC,CASSLAPRQETQYF
TRBV5-1,TRBJ1-1,few,NA,TGCGCCAGCAGCCGGAGGGGGTCTGACACTGAAGCTTTCTTT,CASSRRGSDTEAFF
TRBV4-1,TRBJ2-2,NA,NA,TGCGCCAGCAGCCAAATCCCTCCTCCTCATTCAGACACCGGGGAGCTGTTTTTT,CASSQIPPPHSDTGELFF
TRBV29-1,TRBJ2-1,few,TRBD2,TGCAGCGTCACCCCGGGACTAGCGGGAAGTAATGAGCAGTTCTTC,CSVTPGLAGSNEQFF
TRBV15,TRBJ2-5,few,NA,TGTGCCACCAGCGGAACAGTAGCTTTCCACTTC,CATSGTVAFHF